This T cell receptor (beta chain) was observed in a study of blood T cell repertoires in COVID-19. The wider study: The United States, Italy and Spain were the sources of the acute and convalescent COVID-19 samples.

Source study methods: Quantification of nucleated cells was approximated via reference gene primer amplification. Generated by immunoSEQ multiplex PCR, the TCRdb table keeps only in-frame clones and is missing some. The V and J calls and clone size come from that table; D and trimming were worked out from the DNA. The sample holds 20,000 to 25,000 clones, 83% seen once. V gave up 3 bases and J gave up 6 bases; unmatched junction bases: 8. CDR1 is MNHNS and CDR2 is SASEGT in the germline V gene. The CDR3 contains 14 residues. This receptor was obtained from an older man with acute or convalescent COVID-19. The sample consisted of peripheral blood. The chain uses TRBV6-1 and TRBJ2-7, with 7 nucleotides matching TRBD1. In nucleotides, the CDR3 is TGTGCCAGCAGTGAGGGGACAGCAAACGCCGAGCAGTACTTC. This encodes CASSEGTANAEQYF.